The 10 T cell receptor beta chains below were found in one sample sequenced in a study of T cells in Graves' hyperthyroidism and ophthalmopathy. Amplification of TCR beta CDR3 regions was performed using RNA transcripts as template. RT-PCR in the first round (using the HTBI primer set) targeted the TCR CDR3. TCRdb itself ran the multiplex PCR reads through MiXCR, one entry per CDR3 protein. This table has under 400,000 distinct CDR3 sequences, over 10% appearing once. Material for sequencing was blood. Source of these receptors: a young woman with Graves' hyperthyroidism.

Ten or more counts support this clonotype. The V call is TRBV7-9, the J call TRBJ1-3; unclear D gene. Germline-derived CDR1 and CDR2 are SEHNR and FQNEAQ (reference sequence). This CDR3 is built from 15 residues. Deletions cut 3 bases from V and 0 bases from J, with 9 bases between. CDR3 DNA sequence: TGTGCCAGCAGCTTGTCGGCTTTCTCTGGAAACACCATATATTTT. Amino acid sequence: CASSLSAFSGNTIYF.

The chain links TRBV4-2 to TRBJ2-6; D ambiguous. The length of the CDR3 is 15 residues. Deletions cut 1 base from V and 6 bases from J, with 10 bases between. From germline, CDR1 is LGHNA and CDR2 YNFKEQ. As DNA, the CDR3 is TGTGCCAGCAGCCAAGCGTTGCATGAGGCCAACGTCCTGACTTTC. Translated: CASSQALHEANVLTF.

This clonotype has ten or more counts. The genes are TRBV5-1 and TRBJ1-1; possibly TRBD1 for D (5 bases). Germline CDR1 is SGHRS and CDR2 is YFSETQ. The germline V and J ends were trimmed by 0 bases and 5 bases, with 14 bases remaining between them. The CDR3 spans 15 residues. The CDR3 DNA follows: TGCGCCAGCAGCTTGGAAGGGGAGGGGAGGACTGAAGCTTTCTTT. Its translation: CASSLEGEGRTEAFF.

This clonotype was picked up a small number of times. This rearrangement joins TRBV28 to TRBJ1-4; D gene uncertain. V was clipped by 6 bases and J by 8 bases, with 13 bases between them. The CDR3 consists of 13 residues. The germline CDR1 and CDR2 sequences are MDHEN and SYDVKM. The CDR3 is CASSTPPPEKLFF. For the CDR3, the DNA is TGTGCCAGCAGCACCCCCCCGCCCGAAAAACTGTTTTTT.

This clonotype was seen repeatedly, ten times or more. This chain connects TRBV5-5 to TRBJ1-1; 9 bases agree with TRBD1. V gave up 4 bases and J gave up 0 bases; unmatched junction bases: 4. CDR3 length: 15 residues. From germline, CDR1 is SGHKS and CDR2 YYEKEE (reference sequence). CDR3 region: CASSVTGGVNTEAFF. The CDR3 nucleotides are TGTGCCAGCAGCGTCACAGGGGGCGTGAACACTGAAGCTTTCTTT.

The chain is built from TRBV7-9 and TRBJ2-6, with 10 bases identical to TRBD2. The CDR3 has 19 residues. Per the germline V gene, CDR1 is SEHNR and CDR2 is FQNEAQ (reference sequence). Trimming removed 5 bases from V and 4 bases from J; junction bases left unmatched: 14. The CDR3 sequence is CASSIDFLAGVVGANVLTF. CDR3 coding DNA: TGTGCCAGCAGCATCGACTTCCTAGCGGGAGTCGTGGGGGCCAACGTCCTGACTTTC.

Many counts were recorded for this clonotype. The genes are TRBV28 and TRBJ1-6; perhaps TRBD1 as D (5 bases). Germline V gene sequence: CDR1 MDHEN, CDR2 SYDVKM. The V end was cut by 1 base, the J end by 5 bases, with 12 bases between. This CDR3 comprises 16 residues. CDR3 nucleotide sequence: TGTGCCAGCAGTTTATTGGTCGGGGGGAATAATTCACCCCTCCACTTT. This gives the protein CASSLLVGGNNSPLHF. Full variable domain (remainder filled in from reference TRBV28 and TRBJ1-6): DVKVTQSSRYLVKRTGEKVFLECVQDMDHENMFWYRQDPGLGLRLIYFSYDVKMKEKGDIPEGYSVSREKKERFSLILESASTNQTSMYLCASSLLVGGNNSPLHFGNGTRLTVT.

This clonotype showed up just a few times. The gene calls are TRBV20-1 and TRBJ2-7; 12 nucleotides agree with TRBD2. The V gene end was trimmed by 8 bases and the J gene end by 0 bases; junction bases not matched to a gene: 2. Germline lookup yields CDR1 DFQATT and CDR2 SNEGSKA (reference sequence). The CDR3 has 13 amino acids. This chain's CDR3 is CSRTSGNSYEQYF. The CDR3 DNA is TGCAGTAGGACTAGCGGGAACTCCTACGAGCAGTACTTC.

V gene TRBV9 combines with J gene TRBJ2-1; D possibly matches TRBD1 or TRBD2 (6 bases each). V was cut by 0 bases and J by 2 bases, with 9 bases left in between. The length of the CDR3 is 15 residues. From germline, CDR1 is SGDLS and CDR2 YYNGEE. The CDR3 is CASSVEGGPYNEQFF. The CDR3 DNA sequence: TGTGCCAGCAGCGTAGAAGGGGGGCCCTACAATGAGCAGTTCTTC.

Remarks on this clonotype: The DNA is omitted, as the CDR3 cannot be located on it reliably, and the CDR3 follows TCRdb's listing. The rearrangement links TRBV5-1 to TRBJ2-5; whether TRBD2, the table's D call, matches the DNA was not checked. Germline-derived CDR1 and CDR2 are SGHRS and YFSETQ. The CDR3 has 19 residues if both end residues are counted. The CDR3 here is CASSFYICSASNPPETQYF.